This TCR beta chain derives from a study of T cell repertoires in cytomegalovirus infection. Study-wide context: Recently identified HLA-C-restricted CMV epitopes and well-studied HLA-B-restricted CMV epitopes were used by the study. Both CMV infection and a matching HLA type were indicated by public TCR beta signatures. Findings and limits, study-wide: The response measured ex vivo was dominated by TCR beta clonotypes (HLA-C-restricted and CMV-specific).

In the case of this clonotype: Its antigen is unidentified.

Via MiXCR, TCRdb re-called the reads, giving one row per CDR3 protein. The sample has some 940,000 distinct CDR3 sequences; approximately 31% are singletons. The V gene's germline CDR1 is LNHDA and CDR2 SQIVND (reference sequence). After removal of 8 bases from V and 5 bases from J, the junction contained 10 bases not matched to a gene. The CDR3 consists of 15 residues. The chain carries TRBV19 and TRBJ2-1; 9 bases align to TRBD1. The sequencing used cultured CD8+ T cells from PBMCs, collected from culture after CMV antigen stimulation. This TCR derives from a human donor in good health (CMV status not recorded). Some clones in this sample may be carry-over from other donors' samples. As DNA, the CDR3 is TGTGCCAGTGTTGGACCGGGACAGGGTGACAATGAGCAGTTCTTC. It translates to CASVGPGQGDNEQFF.